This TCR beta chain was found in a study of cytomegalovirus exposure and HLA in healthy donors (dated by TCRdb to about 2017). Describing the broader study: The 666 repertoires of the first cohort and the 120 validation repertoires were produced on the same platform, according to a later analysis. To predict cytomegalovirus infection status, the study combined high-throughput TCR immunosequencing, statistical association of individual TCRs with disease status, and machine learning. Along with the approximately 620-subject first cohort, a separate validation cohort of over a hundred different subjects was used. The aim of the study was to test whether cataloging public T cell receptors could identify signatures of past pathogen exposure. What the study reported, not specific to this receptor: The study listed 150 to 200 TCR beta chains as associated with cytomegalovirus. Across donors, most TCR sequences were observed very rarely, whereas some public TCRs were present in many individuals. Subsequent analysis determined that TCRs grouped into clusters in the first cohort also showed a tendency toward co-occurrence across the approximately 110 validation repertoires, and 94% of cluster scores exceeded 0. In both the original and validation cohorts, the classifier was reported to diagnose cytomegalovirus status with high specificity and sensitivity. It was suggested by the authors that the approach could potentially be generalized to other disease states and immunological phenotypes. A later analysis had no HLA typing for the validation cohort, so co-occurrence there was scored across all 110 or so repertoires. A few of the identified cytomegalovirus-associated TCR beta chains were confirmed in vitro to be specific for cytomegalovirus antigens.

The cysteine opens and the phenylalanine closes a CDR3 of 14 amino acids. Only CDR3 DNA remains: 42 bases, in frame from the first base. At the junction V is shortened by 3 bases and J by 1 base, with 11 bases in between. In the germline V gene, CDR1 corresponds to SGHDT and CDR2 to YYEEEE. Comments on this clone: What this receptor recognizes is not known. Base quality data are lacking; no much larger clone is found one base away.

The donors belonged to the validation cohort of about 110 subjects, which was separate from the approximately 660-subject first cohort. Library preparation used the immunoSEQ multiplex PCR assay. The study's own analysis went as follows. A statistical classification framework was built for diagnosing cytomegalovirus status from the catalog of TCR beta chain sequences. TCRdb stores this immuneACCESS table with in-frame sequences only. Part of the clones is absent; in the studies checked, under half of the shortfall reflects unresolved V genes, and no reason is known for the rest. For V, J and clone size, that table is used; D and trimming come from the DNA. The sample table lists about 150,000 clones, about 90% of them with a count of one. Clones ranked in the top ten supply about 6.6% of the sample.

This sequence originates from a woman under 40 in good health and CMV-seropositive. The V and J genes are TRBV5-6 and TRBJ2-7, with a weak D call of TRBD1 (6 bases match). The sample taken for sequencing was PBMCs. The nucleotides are TGTGCCAGCAGCTCGAGCAGGGGTTCCTACGAGCAGTACTTC. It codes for CASSSSRGSYEQYF. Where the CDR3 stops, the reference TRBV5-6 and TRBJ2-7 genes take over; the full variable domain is DAGVTQSPTHLIKTRGQQVTLRCSPKSGHDTVSWYQQALGQGPQFIFQYYEEEERQRGNFPDRFSGHQFPNYSSELNVNALLLGDSALYLCASSSSRGSYEQYFGPGTRLTVT.